The following is a TCR beta chain sequence with its context. As processed by the authors: Researchers report that nucleated cell counts were estimated from reference gene primer amplification. Profiled with immunoSEQ multiplex PCR; TCRdb holds only in-frame clones, not every one. That table is the source of V, J and clone size, and D and trimming were worked out from the DNA. The sample gives 180,000 or so clones, about 89% of which show up once; roughly 3.5% is in the top ten. This sample stems from a study of blood T cell repertoires in COVID-19. Overall study context: The United States, Italy and Spain were the sources of the acute and convalescent COVID-19 samples. T cells, B-cell-depleted T cells, or PBMCs provided the cDNA or gDNA that served as material.

CDR1 is MNHNS, CDR2 SASEGT, per germline. V lost 1 base, J lost 7 bases, and 11 bases lay in between. This CDR3 is 14 amino acids long. V is TRBV6-1 and J is TRBJ2-4; D is perhaps TRBD1 (5 bases). The sequence came from a man in his 70s with acute or convalescent COVID-19. The sequencing sample was made of peripheral blood. CDR3 sequence reads: CASSEVGKGNIQYF. CDR3 nucleotide sequence: TGTGCCAGCAGTGAAGTCGGAAAGGGGAACATTCAGTACTTC.